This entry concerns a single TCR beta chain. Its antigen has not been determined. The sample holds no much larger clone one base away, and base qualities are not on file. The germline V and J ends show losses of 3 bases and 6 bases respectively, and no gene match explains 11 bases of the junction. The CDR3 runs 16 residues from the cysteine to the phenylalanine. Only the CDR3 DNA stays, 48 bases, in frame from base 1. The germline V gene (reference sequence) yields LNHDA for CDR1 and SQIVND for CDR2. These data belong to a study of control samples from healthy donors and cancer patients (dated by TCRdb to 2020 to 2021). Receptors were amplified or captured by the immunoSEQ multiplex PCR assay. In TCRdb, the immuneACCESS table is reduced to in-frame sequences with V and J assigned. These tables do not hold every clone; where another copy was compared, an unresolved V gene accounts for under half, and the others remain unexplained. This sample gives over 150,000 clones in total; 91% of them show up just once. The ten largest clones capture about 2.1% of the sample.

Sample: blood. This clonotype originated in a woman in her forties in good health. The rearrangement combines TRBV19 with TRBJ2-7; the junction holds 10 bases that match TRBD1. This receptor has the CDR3 CASSILTGTGAPEQYF. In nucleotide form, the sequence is TGTGCCAGTAGTATTCTAACCGGGACAGGGGCACCCGAGCAGTACTTC.